The clone carrying this TCR beta chain occurred once. The sample originates from a study of blood T cell repertoires in COVID-19. The method was immunoSEQ multiplex PCR; TCRdb's version includes in-frame clones alone and lacks a portion of them. The sample gives hundreds of thousands of clones, about 87% of which show up once; approximately 9% is in the top ten. Two negative PCRs, clearance, or symptom resolution characterized the recovered Cohort 3 donors. The sequenced material came from PBMCs or T cells enriched from blood (not recorded which). This TCR was recovered from a woman between 18 and 29 years old who had recovered from COVID-19.

Here the CDR3 reads CASSLDNRGLGGYTF. Here the CDR3 DNA reads TGCGCCAGCAGCTTGGACAACAGGGGGTTAGGTGGCTACACCTTC. The chain couples TRBV5-1 to TRBJ1-2; 8 nucleotides match TRBD1. The V segment lost 0 bases and the J segment 7 bases; nucleotides outside the gene matches: 8. The CDR3 contains 15 residues. CDR1 SGHRS and CDR2 YFSETQ come from the germline V gene.